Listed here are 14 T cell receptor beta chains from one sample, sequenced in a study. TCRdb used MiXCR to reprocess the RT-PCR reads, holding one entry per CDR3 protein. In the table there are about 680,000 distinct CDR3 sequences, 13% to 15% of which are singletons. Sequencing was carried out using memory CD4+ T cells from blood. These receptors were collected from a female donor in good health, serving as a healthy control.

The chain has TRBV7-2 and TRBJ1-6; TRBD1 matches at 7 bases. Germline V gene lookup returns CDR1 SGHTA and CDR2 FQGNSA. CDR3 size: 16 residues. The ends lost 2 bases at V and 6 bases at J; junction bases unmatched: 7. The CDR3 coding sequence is TGTGCCAGCAGCTTATCACAGGGGTTTGGTAATTCACCCCTCCACTTT. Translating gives CASSLSQGFGNSPLHF. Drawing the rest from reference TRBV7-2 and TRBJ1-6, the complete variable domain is GAGVSQSPSNKVTEKGKDVELRCDPISGHTALYWYRQSLGQGLEFLIYFQGNSAPDKSGLPSDRFSAERTGGSVSTLTIQRTQQEDSAVYLCASSLSQGFGNSPLHFGNGTRLTVT.

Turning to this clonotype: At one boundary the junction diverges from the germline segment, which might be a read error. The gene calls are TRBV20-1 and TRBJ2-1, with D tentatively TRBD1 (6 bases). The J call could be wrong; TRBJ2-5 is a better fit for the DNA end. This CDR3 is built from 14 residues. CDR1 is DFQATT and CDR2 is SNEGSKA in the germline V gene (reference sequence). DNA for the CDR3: TGCAGTGCTCTCCCGGGTTGGGGGCAAGGGACCCAGTACTTC. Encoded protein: CSALPGWGQGTQYF.

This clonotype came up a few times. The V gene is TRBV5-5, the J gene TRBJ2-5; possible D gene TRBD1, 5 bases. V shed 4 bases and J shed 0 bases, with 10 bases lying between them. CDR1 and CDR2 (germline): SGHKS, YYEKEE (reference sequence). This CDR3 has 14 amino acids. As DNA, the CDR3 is TGTGCCAGCAGCCTGGACACCAACCAAGAGACCCAGTACTTC. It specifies CASSLDTNQETQYF.

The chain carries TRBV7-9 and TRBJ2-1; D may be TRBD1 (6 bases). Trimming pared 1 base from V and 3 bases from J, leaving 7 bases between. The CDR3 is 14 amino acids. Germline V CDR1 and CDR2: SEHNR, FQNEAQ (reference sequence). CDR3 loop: CASSLGQDYNEQFF. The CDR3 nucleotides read TGTGCCAGCAGCTTAGGACAGGACTACAATGAGCAGTTCTTC.

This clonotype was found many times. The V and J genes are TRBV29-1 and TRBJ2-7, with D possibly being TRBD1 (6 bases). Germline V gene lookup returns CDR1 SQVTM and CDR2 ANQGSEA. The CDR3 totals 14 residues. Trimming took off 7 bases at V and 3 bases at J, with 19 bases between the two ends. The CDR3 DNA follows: TGCAGCGCTTCCGACAGGACCGGGAACTACGAGCAGTACTTC. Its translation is CSASDRTGNYEQYF.

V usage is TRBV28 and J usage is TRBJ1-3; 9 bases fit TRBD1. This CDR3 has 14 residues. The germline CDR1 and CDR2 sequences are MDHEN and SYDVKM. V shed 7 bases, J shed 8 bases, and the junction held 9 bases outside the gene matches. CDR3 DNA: TGTGCCAGCACCAAGGGACAGGGTACGGACACCATATATTTT. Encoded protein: CASTKGQGTDTIYF.

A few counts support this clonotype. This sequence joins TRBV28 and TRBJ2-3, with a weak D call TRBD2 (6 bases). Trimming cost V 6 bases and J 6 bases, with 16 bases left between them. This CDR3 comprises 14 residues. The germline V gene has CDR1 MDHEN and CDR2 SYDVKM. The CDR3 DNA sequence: TGTGCCAGCAGCGGGGACTCCAGGCCTGATACGCAGTATTTT. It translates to CASSGDSRPDTQYF.

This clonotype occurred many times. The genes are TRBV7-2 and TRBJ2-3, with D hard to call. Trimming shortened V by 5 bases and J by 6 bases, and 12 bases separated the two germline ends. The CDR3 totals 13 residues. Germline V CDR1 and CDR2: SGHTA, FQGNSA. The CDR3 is CASSLNLRDTQYF. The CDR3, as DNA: TGTGCCAGCAGCCTCAATTTGAGGGATACGCAGTATTTT. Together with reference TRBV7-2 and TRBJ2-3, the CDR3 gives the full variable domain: GAGVSQSPSNKVTEKGKDVELRCDPISGHTALYWYRQSLGQGLEFLIYFQGNSAPDKSGLPSDRFSAERTGGSVSTLTIQRTQQEDSAVYLCASSLNLRDTQYFGPGTRLTVL.

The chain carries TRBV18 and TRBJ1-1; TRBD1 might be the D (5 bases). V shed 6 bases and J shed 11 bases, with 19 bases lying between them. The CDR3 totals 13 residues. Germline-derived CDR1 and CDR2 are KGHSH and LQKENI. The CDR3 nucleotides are TGTGCCAGCTCTCCCGGCCGGGACCCCCGGGCTTTCTTT. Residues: CASSPGRDPRAFF.

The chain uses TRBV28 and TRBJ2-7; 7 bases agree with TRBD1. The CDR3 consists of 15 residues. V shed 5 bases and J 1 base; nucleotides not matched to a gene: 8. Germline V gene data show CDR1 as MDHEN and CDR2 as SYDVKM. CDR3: CASSPGQESSYEQYF. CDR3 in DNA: TGTGCCAGCAGTCCCGGACAGGAAAGTTCCTACGAGCAGTACTTC.

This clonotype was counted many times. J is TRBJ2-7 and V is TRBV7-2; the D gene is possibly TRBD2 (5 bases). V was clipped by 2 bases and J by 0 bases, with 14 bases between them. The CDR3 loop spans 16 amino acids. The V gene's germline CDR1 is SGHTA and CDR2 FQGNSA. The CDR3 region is CASSLRRSLSSYEQYF. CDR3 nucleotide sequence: TGTGCCAGCAGCTTAAGGAGGTCGCTAAGCTCCTACGAGCAGTACTTC.

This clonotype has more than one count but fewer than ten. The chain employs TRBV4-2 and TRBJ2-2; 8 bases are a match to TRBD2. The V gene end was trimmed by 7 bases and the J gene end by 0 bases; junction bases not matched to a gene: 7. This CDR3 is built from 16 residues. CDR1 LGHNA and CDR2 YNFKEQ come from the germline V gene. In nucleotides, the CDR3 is TGTGCCAGCACGCCAGCAGCGGGAGCGAACACCGGGGAGCTGTTTTTT. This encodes CASTPAAGANTGELFF.

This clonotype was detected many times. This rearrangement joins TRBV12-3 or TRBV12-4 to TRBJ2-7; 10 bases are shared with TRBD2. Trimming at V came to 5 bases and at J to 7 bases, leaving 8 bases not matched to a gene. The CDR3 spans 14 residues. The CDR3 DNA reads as TGTGCCAGCAGTCCTAGCGGGGGACCCTGGGAGCAGTACTTC. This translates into CASSPSGGPWEQYF.

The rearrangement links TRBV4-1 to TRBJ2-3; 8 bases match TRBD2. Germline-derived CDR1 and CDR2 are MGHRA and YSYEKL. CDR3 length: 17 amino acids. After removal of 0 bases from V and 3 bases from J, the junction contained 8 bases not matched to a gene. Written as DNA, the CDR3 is TGCGCCAGCAGCCAAGATGCGAGCGGGAGTCTGACAGATACGCAGTATTTT. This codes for CASSQDASGSLTDTQYF.